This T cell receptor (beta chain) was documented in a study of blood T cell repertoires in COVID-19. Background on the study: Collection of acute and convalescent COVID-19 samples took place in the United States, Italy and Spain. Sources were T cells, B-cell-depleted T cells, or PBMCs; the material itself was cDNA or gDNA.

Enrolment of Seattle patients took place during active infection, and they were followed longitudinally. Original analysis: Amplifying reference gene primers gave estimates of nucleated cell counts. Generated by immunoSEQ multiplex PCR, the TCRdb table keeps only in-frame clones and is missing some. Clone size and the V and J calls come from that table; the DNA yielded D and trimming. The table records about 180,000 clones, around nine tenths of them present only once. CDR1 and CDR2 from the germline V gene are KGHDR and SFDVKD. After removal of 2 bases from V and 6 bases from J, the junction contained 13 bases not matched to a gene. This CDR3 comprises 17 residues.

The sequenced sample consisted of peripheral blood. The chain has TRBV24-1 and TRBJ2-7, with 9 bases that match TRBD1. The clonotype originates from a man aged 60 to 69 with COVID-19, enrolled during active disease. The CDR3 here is CATSDSTTRQGVGEQYF. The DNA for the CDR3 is TGTGCCACCAGTGATTCCACGACCCGACAGGGGGTAGGCGAGCAGTACTTC.